The subject of this entry is one T cell receptor beta chain. These data originate in a study of preoperative IRX-2 immunotherapy in early breast cancer. Assay: immunoSEQ multiplex PCR; the TCRdb copy retains only in-frame clones and omits some. The repertoire includes around 29,000 clones, 85% to 90% of them detected once, and approximately 10% sits in the top ten. Treatment given: preoperative locoregional IRX-2 cytokine immunotherapy. Samples came from a phase Ib trial of preoperative locoregional IRX-2 cytokine immunotherapy. Sampling was conducted from a patient treated with IRX-2 immunotherapy. This receptor was obtained from a human donor with breast cancer.

CDR3 DNA: TGCGCCAGCAGCTTGGTGGGGGCCCCAACCAATAATTCACCCCTCCACTTT. Its translation: CASSLVGAPTNNSPLHF. This chain joins TRBV5-1 and TRBJ1-6, with TRBD1 as a possible D gene (6 bases). This CDR3 contains 17 residues. Germline values: CDR1 SGHRS, CDR2 YFSETQ. V shed 0 bases and J shed 5 bases, with 15 bases lying between them.